These 14 T cell receptor beta chains share one sample of origin, sequenced in a study of blood T cell repertoires in COVID-19. Sequencing was performed with immunoSEQ multiplex PCR; in TCRdb, only in-frame clones are kept and a portion is missing. The sample contains some 350,000 clones, about 90% of which appear only once. The specimen sequenced was PBMCs or T cells enriched from blood (not recorded which). The receptors originated from a woman in her 30s who had recovered from COVID-19.

The chain is built from TRBV5-1 and TRBJ2-1; 12 bases map to TRBD2. The CDR3 spans 17 residues. The V gene's germline CDR1 is SGHRS and CDR2 YFSETQ. J was trimmed by 0 bases and V by 4 bases; bases with no gene match: 5. CDR3 coding DNA: TGCGCCAGCAGCCAAACGGGACTAGCGGGCTCCTACAATGAGCAGTTCTTC. Translated: CASSQTGLAGSYNEQFF.

J is TRBJ2-1 and V is TRBV19, with TRBD2 matching over 7 bases. CDR3 length equals 14 residues. Per germline, CDR1 LNHDA and CDR2 SQIVND (reference sequence). Trimming removed 5 bases from V and 2 bases from J; junction bases left unmatched: 3. The CDR3 loop is CASSRGDAYNEQFF. The CDR3 DNA reads as TGTGCCAGTAGTCGGGGGGACGCCTACAATGAGCAGTTCTTC. Together with reference TRBV19 and TRBJ2-1, the CDR3 gives the full variable domain: DGGITQSPKYLFRKEGQNVTLSCEQNLNHDAMYWYRQDPGQGLRLIYYSQIVNDFQKGDIAEGYSVSREKKESFPLTVTSAQKNPTAFYLCASSRGDAYNEQFFGPGTRLTVL.

This chain joins TRBV7-2 and TRBJ2-5; 7 nucleotides match TRBD2. This CDR3 has 15 residues. Germline CDR1 is SGHTA and CDR2 is FQGNSA. V was clipped by 2 bases and J by 2 bases; unmatched bases: 5. CDR3 loop: CASSLTSDFQETQYF. In DNA form, the CDR3 reads TGTGCCAGCAGCTTAACTAGCGACTTTCAAGAGACCCAGTACTTC.

This clone has just one count. The J gene is TRBJ2-2, the V gene TRBV5-1; 9 bases line up with TRBD1. Per germline, CDR1 SGHRS and CDR2 YFSETQ. J was trimmed by 3 bases and V by 4 bases; bases with no gene match: 10. CDR3 length equals 17 residues. The CDR3 nucleotides are TGCGCCAGCAGCCTAAACCCGGGACAGGGATACACCGGGGAGCTGTTTTTT. This translates into CASSLNPGQGYTGELFF.

The chain is built from TRBV6-4 and TRBJ2-1; D might be TRBD2 (5 bases). The germline V gene has CDR1 MRHNA and CDR2 SNTAGT. Trimming removed 2 bases from V and 3 bases from J, with 5 bases in between. CDR3 length: 13 residues. The CDR3 DNA sequence: TGTGCCAGCAGTGACGGACTCTACAATGAGCAGTTCTTC. Amino acid sequence: CASSDGLYNEQFF.

The V gene is TRBV5-1, the J gene TRBJ2-3; 13 positions agree with TRBD2. The J segment lost 3 bases and the V segment lost 0 bases, leaving 7 bases of the junction unmatched. The CDR3 loop spans 18 amino acids. In germline, CDR1 is SGHRS, CDR2 YFSETQ. CDR3 coding DNA: TGCGCCAGCAGCTTGGCCGTTTCGACTAGCGGGGGGACAGATACGCAGTATTTT. Translating it yields CASSLAVSTSGGTDTQYF.

This sequence joins TRBV6-2 or TRBV6-3 and TRBJ1-1, with 10 bases fitting TRBD1. Trimming at V came to 5 bases and at J to 5 bases, leaving 11 bases not matched to a gene. The CDR3 loop spans 16 amino acids. Germline V gene sequence: CDR1 MNHEY, CDR2 SVGEGT. The CDR3 DNA reads TGTGCCAGCAGTAGAACTCGACAGGGGGCGTTGACTGAAGCTTTCTTT. Protein product: CASSRTRQGALTEAFF.

The rearrangement joins TRBV18 to TRBJ1-1, with TRBD1 as a possible D gene (5 bases). CDR1 is KGHSH and CDR2 is LQKENI in the germline V gene. This CDR3 is built from 16 residues. Trimming stripped 0 bases from V and 5 bases from J, with 16 bases between. The CDR3 spells CASSPPSVRGRTEAFF. In DNA form, the CDR3 reads TGTGCCAGCTCACCACCGTCGGTGCGGGGGAGAACTGAAGCTTTCTTT.

The gene calls are TRBV6-5 and TRBJ1-5; D not resolved. The V and J ends lost 0 bases and 5 bases respectively, with 8 bases between them. The CDR3 is made up of 14 amino acids. CDR1 is MNHEY, CDR2 SVGAGI, per germline. This CDR3 is CASSYSGRDQPQHF. The CDR3 nucleotides read TGTGCCAGCAGTTACTCGGGCCGAGATCAGCCCCAGCATTTT.

Only one count was recorded for this clone. For the CDR3, the DNA is TGTGCCAGCAGCTTTATGACTGGGGCGGAGTATGGCTACACCTTC. Protein product: CASSFMTGAEYGYTF. The chain couples TRBV5-4 to TRBJ1-2, with a tentative D call TRBD1 (5 bases). The CDR3 covers 15 residues. Germline values: CDR1 SGHNT, CDR2 YYREEE (reference sequence). With 2 bases removed from V and 5 bases from J, the gap between germline ends came to 16 bases.

The V and J genes are TRBV13 and TRBJ2-1; 12 bases are a match to TRBD2. Germline V gives CDR1 PRHDT, CDR2 FYEKMQ (reference sequence). The CDR3 has 16 residues. The trim removed 5 bases at V and 1 base at J, leaving 3 bases unmatched. DNA of the CDR3: TGTGCCAGCAGCACACTAGCGGGAGGTTCCTACAATGAGCAGTTCTTC. Amino acid sequence: CASSTLAGGSYNEQFF.

This chain uses TRBV14 with TRBJ2-7; 10 positions agree with TRBD2. Trimming cost V 0 bases and J 5 bases; bases outside gene matches: 19. The CDR3 is made up of 20 amino acids. Germline V gene lookup returns CDR1 SGHDN and CDR2 FVKESK. The CDR3 spells CASSQDSPRALSGRAHEQYF. The CDR3 DNA follows: TGTGCCAGCAGCCAAGATTCGCCCCGGGCACTAAGCGGGAGGGCCCACGAGCAGTACTTC.

The genes are TRBV13 and TRBJ2-2, with a possible D match to TRBD1 (5 bases). The V and J ends lost 7 bases and 0 bases respectively, with 18 bases between them. Germline loops: CDR1 PRHDT, CDR2 FYEKMQ (reference sequence). This CDR3 contains 17 residues. The DNA of the CDR3 is TGTGCCAGCACCTCCAGGGTTACTACAGCGAACACCGGGGAGCTGTTTTTT. Protein sequence: CASTSRVTTANTGELFF.

The chain carries TRBV10-3 and TRBJ2-5; 9 bases fit TRBD2. Per germline, CDR1 ENHRY and CDR2 SYGVKD. The V gene end was trimmed by 10 bases and the J gene end by 2 bases; junction bases not matched to a gene: 5. The CDR3 length is 13 residues. In nucleotides, the CDR3 is TGTGCCACCGGACTAGCGATACAAGAGACCCAGTACTTC. Translated, it gives CATGLAIQETQYF.